The rows below give T cell receptor beta chains drawn from one sample of a study of T cells in Graves' hyperthyroidism and ophthalmopathy. TCRdb processed the multiplex PCR reads anew with MiXCR; each CDR3 protein has one entry. This sample has 370,000 or so distinct CDR3 sequences; approximately 15% occur once, and the top ten carry roughly a quarter. Input material: blood. These receptors all stem from a woman aged 18-29 years with Graves' hyperthyroidism that later progressed to Graves' ophthalmopathy. Each CDR3 is given with its conserved first and last residue. A D gene is named only where the DNA matches it firmly. Expanded clones get a size class; other rows say once, few or many, or leave the size out.

>-|15|TRBV6-1|TRBJ2-3|many
CASRMTSDRTDTQYF
TGTGCCAGCAGAATGACTAGTGATCGCACAGATACGCAGTATTTT
>-|16|TRBV30|TRBJ1-4|many
CAWSGWRGGSKEKLFF
TGTGCCTGGAGTGGTTGGAGGGGGGGATCGAAAGAAAAACTGTTTTTT
>-|16|TRBV4-1|TRBJ2-1|-
CASSRASKNPYNEQFF
TGCGCCAGCAGTCGGGCCTCTAAAAACCCCTACAATGAGCAGTTCTTC
>-|17|TRBV3-1|TRBJ2-2|many
CASSQGFAGPNTGELFF
TGTGCCAGCAGCCAAGGATTTGCCGGGCCGAACACCGGGGAGCTGTTTTTT
>TRBD2|13|TRBV2|TRBJ2-1|-
CASGGGAYNEQFF
TGTGCCAGCGGGGGGGGTGCCTACAATGAGCAGTTCTTC
>TRBD1|16|TRBV6-5|TRBJ2-7|-
CASSFPPGQGKYEQYF
TGTGCCAGCAGTTTCCCGCCGGGACAGGGAAAATACGAGCAGTACTTC
>-|15|TRBV28|TRBJ1-2|many
CASSWDNRPPQGYTF
TGTGCCAGCAGTTGGGATAACCGACCCCCTCAGGGCTACACCTTC
>-|13|TRBV28|TRBJ2-7|many
CASNPGYNYEQYF
TGTGCCAGCAACCCAGGTTATAACTACGAGCAGTACTTC
>-|16|TRBV7-9|TRBJ2-7|-
CASSSTGGVGTYEQYF
TGTGCCAGCAGCTCTACAGGAGGGGTTGGGACCTACGAGCAGTACTTC
>-|13|TRBV9|TRBJ2-3|few
CASSETGTDTQYF
TGTGCCAGCAGCGAGACGGGCACAGATACGCAGTATTTT
>TRBD2|17|TRBV4-2|TRBJ2-7|-
CASSPGAGGPWAYEQYF
TGTGCCAGCAGCCCGGGGGCGGGAGGGCCCTGGGCCTACGAGCAGTACTTC
>-|13|TRBV19|TRBJ1-2|-
CASSAVANYGCTF
TGTGCCAGTAGTGCAGTAGCTAACTATGGCTGCACCTTC
>-|13|TRBV2|TRBJ2-1|many
CASSGGLYNEQFF
TGTGCCAGCAGTGGGGGACTCTACAATGAGCAGTTCTTC
>TRBD1|13|TRBV29-1|TRBJ2-1|few
CSGGQGRYNEQFF
TGCAGCGGGGGACAGGGCCGCTACAATGAGCAGTTCTTC
>TRBD2|16|TRBV5-1|TRBJ2-5|-
CASSWTSGSGQETQYF
TGCGCCAGCAGCTGGACTAGCGGGAGTGGCCAAGAGACCCAGTACTTC
>TRBD2|18|TRBV4-1|TRBJ2-7|few
CASSQALGTSIHRDEQYF
TGCGCCAGCAGCCAAGCCCTCGGGACTAGCATTCATCGGGACGAGCAGTACTTC
>TRBD2|15|TRBV18|TRBJ2-1|many
CASSPGLAGNNEQFF
TGTGCCAGCAGTCCGGGACTAGCGGGGAACAATGAGCAGTTCTTC
>-|11|TRBV30|TRBJ1-1|-
CAWGLGGLAFF
TGTGCCTGGGGTTTGGGGGGTTTGGCTTTCTTT
>-|14|TRBV11-2|TRBJ2-1|once
CASSPGPYSNEQFF
TGTGCCAGCAGCCCCGGACCCTACTCCAATGAGCAGTTCTTC
>-|15|TRBV28|TRBJ1-5|few
CASSPLDRIKKPQHF
TGTGCCAGCAGTCCCCTGGACCGGATAAAGAAGCCCCAGCATTTT
>-|13|TRBV30|TRBJ1-1|many
CAWSVLGGTEAFF
TGTGCCTGGAGCGTCTTGGGAGGCACTGAAGCTTTCTTT
>TRBD2|16|TRBV27|TRBJ2-3|many
CASSLTLAGGQDTQYF
TGTGCCAGCAGTTTAACGCTAGCGGGAGGGCAAGATACGCAGTATTTT
>-|13|TRBV6-1|TRBJ1-2|few
CASRRGTNYGYTF
TGTGCCAGCAGAAGGGGTACTAACTATGGCTACACCTTC
>-|12|TRBV28|TRBJ2-7|many
CASSQRSYEQYF
TGTGCCAGCAGTCAGCGTTCCTACGAGCAGTACTTC
>-|12|TRBV7-2|TRBJ2-7|many
CASSAQRDEQYF
TGTGCCAGCAGCGCGCAGCGGGACGAGCAGTACTTC
>-|15|TRBV6-2/TRBV6-3|TRBJ1-5|-
CASSYLRPDNQPQHF
TGTGCCAGCAGTTATCTTAGGCCAGACAATCAGCCCCAGCATTTT
>-|11|TRBV7-6|TRBJ2-1|-
CASSHVNEQFF
TGTGCCAGCAGCCATGTAAATGAGCAGTTCTTC
>-|17|TRBV7-9|TRBJ2-1|many
CASSPRARTGAYNEQFF
TGTGCCAGCAGCCCCCGGGCTCGTACTGGCGCCTACAATGAGCAGTTCTTC
>-|14|TRBV7-9|TRBJ2-7|-
CASSRGTDSYEQYF
TGTGCCAGCAGCCGAGGGACGGACTCCTACGAGCAGTACTTC
>TRBD1|14|TRBV27|TRBJ2-3|many
CASSLTGMSDTQYF
TGTGCCAGCAGTTTGACAGGGATGTCAGATACGCAGTATTTT
>TRBD1|15|TRBV7-9|TRBJ2-2|-
CATLRRQGGIGELFF
TGTGCCACCCTCCGGCGACAGGGGGGGATCGGGGAGCTGTTTTTT
>-|12|TRBV3-1|TRBJ2-1|many
CASSQETSSWFF
TGTGCCAGCAGCCAAGAGACTAGTAGTTGGTTCTTC
>-|16|TRBV5-1|TRBJ2-2|-
CASSLGAGYNTGELFF
TGCGCCAGCAGCTTAGGGGCGGGGTACAACACCGGGGAGCTGTTTTTT
>TRBD2|15|TRBV3-1|TRBJ2-1|many
CASSQDSGGRGEQFF
TGTGCCAGCAGCCAAGATTCAGGCGGGAGAGGTGAGCAGTTCTTC
>-|14|TRBV28|TRBJ2-5|many
CASSRTMGRGTQYF
TGTGCCAGCAGCAGGACTATGGGACGAGGGACCCAGTACTTC
>TRBD2|15|TRBV20-1|TRBJ2-7|many
CSASLLAGVSYEQYF
TGCAGTGCTAGCCTACTAGCGGGAGTAAGCTACGAGCAGTACTTC
>-|13|TRBV11-3|TRBJ2-3|many
CASSRGAPDTQYF
TGTGCCAGCTCCAGGGGGGCCCCCGATACGCAGTATTTT
>-|14|TRBV4-2|TRBJ1-1|many
CASSQEVRRTEAFF
TGTGCCAGCAGCCAAGAGGTAAGGAGGACTGAAGCTTTCTTT
>-|20|TRBV7-2|TRBJ2-5|many
CASSLLGERQTRKLQETQYF
TGTGCCAGCAGCCTACTAGGAGAGAGACAGACGCGAAAACTACAAGAGACCCAGTACTTC
>-|17|TRBV20-1|TRBJ1-5|few
CSARGQDTIYSNQPQHF
TGCAGTGCTAGAGGACAGGACACAATATATAGCAATCAGCCCCAGCATTTT
>-|16|TRBV9|TRBJ2-2|-
CASSVGSHLGTGELFF
TGTGCCAGCAGCGTAGGGTCACACTTGGGGACCGGGGAGCTGTTTTTT
>-|12|TRBV2|TRBJ2-2|many
CASSKGVGELFF
TGTGCCAGCAGCAAGGGAGTCGGGGAGCTGTTTTTT
>TRBD2|15|TRBV20-1|TRBJ2-1|few
CSARRGSGSLSEQFF
TGCAGTGCTAGACGGGGTAGCGGGAGTTTGAGTGAGCAGTTCTTC
>TRBD1|16|TRBV12-3/TRBV12-4|TRBJ1-2|few
CASTHTQGQGRNGYTF
TGTGCCAGCACCCATACTCAGGGACAGGGGAGAAATGGCTACACCTTC
>TRBD1|15|TRBV28|TRBJ1-4|-
CASSEGGSGGEKLFF
TGTGCCAGCAGTGAAGGGGGTTCAGGGGGAGAAAAACTGTTTTTT
>TRBD2|17|TRBV12-3/TRBV12-4|TRBJ2-3|many
CASSPYRLAGETDTQYF
TGTGCCAGCAGTCCCTACCGACTAGCGGGAGAGACAGATACGCAGTATTTT
>TRBD1|13|TRBV12-3/TRBV12-4|TRBJ1-4|few
CASSQGVGEKLFF
TGTGCCAGCTCCCAGGGGGTTGGGGAAAAACTGTTTTTT
>TRBD1|15|TRBV10-3|TRBJ1-5|many
CAISESTGINQPQHF
TGTGCCATCAGTGAGTCGACAGGGATCAATCAGCCCCAGCATTTT
>TRBD2|15|TRBV4-3|TRBJ2-2|-
CASSFGLAGFRELFF
TGCGCCAGCAGCTTCGGACTAGCGGGATTCAGGGAGCTGTTTTTT